This T cell receptor beta chain originates from a study of tumor T cells in aggressive B-cell lymphoma. Some clones are missing from TCRdb's copy, which holds only in-frame ones; the method was immunoSEQ multiplex PCR. The sample lists about 2,500 clones, about 89% seen once, with 4.5% to 5% in the top ten. The germline CDR1 and CDR2 sequences are MNHEY and SMNVEV (reference sequence). The ends were cut back, 6 bases at V and 3 bases at J, with 11 bases in the middle. The CDR3 is 14 amino acids. V and J are TRBV27 and TRBJ1-4, with TRBD1 as a possible D gene (6 bases). Specimen: tumor tissue. This sequence was found in an adult with diffuse large B cell lymphoma. The CDR3 protein is CASSQQGSNEKLFF. The DNA of the CDR3 is TGTGCCAGCAGCCAACAGGGATCTAATGAAAAACTGTTTTTT.